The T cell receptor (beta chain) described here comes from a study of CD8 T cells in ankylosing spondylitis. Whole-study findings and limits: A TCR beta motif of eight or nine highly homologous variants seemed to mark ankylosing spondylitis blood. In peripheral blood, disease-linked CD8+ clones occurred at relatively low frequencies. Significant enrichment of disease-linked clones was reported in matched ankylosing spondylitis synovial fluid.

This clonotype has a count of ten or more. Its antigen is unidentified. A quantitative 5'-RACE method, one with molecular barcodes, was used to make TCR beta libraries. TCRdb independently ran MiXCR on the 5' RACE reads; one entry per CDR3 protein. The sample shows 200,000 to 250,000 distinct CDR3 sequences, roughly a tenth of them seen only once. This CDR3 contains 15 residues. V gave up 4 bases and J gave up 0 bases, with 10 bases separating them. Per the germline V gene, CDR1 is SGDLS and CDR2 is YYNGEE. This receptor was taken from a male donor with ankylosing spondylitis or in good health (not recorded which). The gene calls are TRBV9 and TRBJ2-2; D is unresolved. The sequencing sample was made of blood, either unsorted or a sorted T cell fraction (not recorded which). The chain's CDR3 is CASSLGFANTGELFF. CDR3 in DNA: TGTGCCAGCAGCCTGGGATTTGCGAACACCGGGGAGCTGTTTTTT.